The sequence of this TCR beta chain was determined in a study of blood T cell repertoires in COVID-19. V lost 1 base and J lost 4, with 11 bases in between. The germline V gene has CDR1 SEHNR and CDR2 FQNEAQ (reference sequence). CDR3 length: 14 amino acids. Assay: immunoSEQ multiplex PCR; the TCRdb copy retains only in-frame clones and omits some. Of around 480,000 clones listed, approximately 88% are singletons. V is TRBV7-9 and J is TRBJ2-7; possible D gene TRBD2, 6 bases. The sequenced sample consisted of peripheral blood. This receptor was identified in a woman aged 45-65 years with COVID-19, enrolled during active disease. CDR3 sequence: CASSLGGREYEQYF. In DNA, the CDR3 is TGTGCCAGCAGCTTAGGGGGACGGGAGTACGAGCAGTACTTC.